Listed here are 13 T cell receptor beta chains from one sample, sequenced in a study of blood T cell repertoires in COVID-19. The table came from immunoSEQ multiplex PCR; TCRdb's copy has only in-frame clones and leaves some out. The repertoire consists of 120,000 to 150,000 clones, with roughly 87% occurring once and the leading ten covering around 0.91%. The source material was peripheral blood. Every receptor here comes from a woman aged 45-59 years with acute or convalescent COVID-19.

The CDR3 here is CASGRGRSENTEAFF. In nucleotides, the CDR3 is TGCGCCAGCGGGAGAGGGAGGAGCGAGAACACTGAAGCTTTCTTT. The rearrangement uses TRBV5-1 and TRBJ1-1; D gene ambiguous. The V end was cut by 7 bases, the J end by 1 base, with 17 bases between. Germline CDR1 reads SGHRS; CDR2 reads YFSETQ. CDR3 length equals 15 residues.

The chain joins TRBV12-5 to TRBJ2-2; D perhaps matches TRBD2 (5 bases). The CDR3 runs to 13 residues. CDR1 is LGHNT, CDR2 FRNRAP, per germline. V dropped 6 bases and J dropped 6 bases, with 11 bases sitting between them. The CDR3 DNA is TGTGCTAGTGGCGCCGGGCGGGCCGGGGAGCTGTTTTTT. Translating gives CASGAGRAGELFF.

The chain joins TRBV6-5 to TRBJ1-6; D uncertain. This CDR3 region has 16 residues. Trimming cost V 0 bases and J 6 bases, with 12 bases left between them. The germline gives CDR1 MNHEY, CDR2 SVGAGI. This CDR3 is CASSYSKGRVNSPLHF. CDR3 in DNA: TGTGCCAGCAGTTACTCGAAAGGGCGGGTTAATTCACCCCTCCACTTT.

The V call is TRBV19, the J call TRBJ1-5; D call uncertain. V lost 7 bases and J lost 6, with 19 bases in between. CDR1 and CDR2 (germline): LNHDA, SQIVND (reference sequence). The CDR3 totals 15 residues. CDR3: CASTPAEGGGQPQHF. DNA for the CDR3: TGTGCCAGTACCCCGGCCGAGGGCGGAGGTCAGCCCCAGCATTTT.

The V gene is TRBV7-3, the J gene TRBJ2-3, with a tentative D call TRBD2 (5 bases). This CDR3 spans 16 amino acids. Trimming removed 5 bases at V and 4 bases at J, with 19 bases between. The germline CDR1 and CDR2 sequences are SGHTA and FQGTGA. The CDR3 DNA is TGTGCCAGCAGCGAATTAGCGAGAGATCGACCAGATACGCAGTATTTT. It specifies CASSELARDRPDTQYF.

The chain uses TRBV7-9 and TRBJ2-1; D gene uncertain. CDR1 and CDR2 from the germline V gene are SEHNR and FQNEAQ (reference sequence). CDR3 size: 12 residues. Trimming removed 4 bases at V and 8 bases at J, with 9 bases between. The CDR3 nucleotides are TGTGCCAGCAGCTCGATCAGTTATGAGCAGTTCTTC. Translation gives CASSSISYEQFF.

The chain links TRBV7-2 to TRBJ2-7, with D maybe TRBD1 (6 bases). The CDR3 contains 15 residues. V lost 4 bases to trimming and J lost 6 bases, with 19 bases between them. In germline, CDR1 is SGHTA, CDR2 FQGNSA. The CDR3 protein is CASSSVLGQASEQYF. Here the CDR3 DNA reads TGTGCCAGCAGCTCCGTTTTGGGACAAGCTTCCGAGCAGTACTTC.

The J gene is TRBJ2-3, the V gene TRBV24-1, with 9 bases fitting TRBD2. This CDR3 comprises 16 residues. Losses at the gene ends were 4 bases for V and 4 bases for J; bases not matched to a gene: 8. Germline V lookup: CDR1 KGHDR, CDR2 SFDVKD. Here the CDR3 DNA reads TGTGCCACCAGTGACACTGGGACTAGCAAAGCAGATACGCAGTATTTT. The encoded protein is CATSDTGTSKADTQYF.

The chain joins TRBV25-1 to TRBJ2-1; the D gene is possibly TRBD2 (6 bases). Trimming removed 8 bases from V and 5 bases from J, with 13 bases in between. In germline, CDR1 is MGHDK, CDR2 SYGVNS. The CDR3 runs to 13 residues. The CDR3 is CASGGTYDNEQFF. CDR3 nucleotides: TGTGCCAGCGGAGGGACGTATGACAATGAGCAGTTCTTC.

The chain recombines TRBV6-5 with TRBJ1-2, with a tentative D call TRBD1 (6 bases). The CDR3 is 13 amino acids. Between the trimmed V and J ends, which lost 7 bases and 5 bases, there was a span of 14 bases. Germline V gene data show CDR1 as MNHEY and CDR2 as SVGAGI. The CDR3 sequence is CASIPRGGYGYTF. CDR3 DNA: TGTGCCAGCATCCCTAGGGGGGGGTATGGCTACACCTTC.

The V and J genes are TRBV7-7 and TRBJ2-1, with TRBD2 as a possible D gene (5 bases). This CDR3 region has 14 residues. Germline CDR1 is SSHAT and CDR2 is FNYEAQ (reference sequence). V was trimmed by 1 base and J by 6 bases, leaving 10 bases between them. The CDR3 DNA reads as TGTGCCAGCAGCTTAGAAGTGGCGGGCAATGAGCAGTTCTTC. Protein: CASSLEVAGNEQFF.

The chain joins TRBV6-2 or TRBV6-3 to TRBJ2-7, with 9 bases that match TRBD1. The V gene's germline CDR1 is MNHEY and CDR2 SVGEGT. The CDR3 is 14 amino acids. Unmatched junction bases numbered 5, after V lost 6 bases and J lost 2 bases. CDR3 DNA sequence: TGTGCCAGCAGCAAAAGGACAGGGGCCTACGAGCAGTACTTC. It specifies CASSKRTGAYEQYF.

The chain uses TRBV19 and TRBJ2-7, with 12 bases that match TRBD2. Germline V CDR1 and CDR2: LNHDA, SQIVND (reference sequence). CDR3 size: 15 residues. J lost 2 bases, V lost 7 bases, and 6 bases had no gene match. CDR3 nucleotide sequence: TGTGCCAGTATGCTAGCGGGAGGGCAGGCCTACGAGCAGTACTTC. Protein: CASMLAGGQAYEQYF.